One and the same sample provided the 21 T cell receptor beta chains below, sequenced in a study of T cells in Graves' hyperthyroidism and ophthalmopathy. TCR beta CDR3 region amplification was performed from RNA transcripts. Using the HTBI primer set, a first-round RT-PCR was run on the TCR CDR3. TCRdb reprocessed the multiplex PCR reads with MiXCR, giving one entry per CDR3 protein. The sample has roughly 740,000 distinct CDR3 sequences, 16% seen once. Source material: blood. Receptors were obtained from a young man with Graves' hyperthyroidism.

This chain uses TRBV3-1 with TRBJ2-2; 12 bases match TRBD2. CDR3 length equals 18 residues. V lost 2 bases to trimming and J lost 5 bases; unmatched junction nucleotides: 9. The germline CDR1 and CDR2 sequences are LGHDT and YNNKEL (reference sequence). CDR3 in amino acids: CASSQSPGLAGPTGELFF. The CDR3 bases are TGTGCCAGCAGCCAATCGCCCGGACTAGCGGGACCTACCGGGGAGCTGTTTTTT. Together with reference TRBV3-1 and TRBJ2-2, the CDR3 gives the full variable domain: DTAVSQTPKYLVTQMGNDKSIKCEQNLGHDTMYWYKQDSKKFLKIMFSYNNKELIINETVPNRFSPKSPDKAHLNLHINSLELGDSAVYFCASSQSPGLAGPTGELFFGEGSRLTVL.

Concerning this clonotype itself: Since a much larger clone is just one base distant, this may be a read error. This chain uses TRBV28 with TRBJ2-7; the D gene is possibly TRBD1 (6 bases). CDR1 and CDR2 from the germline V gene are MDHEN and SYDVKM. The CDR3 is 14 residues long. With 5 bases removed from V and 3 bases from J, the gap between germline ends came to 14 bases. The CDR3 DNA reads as TGTGCCAGCAGTCCGGAAGGACAGTGCTACGAGCAGTACTTC. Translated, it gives CASSPEGQCYEQYF.

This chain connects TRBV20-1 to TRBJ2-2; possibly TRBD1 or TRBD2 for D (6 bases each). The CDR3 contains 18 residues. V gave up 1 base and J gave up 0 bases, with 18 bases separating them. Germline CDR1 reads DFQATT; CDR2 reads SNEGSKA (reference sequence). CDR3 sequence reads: CSARVGGKRGANTGELFF. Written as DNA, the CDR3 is TGCAGTGCTAGAGTGGGTGGTAAAAGGGGGGCGAACACCGGGGAGCTGTTTTTT.

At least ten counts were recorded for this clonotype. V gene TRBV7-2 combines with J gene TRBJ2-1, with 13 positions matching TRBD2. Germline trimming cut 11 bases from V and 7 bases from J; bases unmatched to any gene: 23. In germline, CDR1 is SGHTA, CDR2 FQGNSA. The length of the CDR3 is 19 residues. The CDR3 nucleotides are TGTGCCCTTAACGGGGGAGGACTAGCGGGAGTCTCTACCTGGAATGAGCAGTTCTTC. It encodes CALNGGGLAGVSTWNEQFF.

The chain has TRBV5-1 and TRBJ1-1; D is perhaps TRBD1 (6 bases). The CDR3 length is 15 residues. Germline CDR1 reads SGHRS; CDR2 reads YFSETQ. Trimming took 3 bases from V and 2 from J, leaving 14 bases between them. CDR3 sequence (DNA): TGCGCCAGCAGCTCAAAGACAGGCGTTAACACTGAAGCTTTCTTT. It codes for CASSSKTGVNTEAFF.

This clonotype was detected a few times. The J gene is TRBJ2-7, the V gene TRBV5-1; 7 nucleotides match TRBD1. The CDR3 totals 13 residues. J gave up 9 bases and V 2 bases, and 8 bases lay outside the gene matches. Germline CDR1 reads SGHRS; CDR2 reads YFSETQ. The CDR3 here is CASSLQNRDRQYF. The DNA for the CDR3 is TGCGCCAGCAGCTTACAGAACCGGGACAGGCAGTACTTC.

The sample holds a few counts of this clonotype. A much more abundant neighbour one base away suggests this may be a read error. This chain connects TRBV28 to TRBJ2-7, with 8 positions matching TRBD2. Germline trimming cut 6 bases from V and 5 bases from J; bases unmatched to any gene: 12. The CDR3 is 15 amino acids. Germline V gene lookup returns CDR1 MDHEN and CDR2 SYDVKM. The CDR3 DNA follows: TGTGCCAGCAGCCGCCCGGGACTAGGATTACACGAGCAGTACTTC. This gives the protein CASSRPGLGLHEQYF. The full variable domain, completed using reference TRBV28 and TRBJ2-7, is DVKVTQSSRYLVKRTGEKVFLECVQDMDHENMFWYRQDPGLGLRLIYFSYDVKMKEKGDIPEGYSVSREKKERFSLILESASTNQTSMYLCASSRPGLGLHEQYFGPGTRLTVT.

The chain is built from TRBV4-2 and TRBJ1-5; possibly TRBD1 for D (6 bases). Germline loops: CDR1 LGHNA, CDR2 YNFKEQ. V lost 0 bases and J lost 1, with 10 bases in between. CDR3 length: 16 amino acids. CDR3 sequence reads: CASSQDWGGSNQPQHF. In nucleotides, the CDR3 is TGTGCCAGCAGCCAAGATTGGGGGGGCAGCAATCAGCCCCAGCATTTT.

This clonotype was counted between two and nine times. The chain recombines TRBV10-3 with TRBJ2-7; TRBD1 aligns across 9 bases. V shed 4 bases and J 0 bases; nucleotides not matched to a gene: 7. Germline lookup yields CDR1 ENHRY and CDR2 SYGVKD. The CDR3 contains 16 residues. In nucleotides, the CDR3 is TGTGCCATCAGTGGCGACGGGGGACAGGGCTCCTACGAGCAGTACTTC. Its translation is CAISGDGGQGSYEQYF.

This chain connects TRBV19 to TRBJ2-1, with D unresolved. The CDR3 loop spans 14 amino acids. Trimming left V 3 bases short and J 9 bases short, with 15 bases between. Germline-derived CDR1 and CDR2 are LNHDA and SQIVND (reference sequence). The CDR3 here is CASSIRYPATEQFF. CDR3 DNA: TGTGCCAGTAGTATTAGGTACCCGGCGACTGAGCAGTTCTTC.

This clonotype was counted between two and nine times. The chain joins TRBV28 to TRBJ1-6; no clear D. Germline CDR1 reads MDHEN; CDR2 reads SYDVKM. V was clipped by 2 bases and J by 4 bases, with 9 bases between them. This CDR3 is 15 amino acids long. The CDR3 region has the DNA TGTGCCAGCAGTTTAGGGCCGCATTATAATTCACCCCTCCACTTT. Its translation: CASSLGPHYNSPLHF.

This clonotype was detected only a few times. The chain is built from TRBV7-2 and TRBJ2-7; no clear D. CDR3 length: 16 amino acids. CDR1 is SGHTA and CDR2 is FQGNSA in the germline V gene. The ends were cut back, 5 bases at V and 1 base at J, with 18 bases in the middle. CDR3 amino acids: CASSRYSIHSSYEQYF. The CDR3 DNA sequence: TGTGCCAGCAGCCGATACTCAATTCACAGTTCCTACGAGCAGTACTTC.

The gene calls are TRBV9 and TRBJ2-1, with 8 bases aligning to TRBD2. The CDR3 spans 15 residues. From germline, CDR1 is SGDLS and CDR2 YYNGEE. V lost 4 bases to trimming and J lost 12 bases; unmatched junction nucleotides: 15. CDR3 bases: TGTGCCAGCAGCCTCAGCGGGGGACTGGATGTACGGCAGTTCTTC. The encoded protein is CASSLSGGLDVRQFF.

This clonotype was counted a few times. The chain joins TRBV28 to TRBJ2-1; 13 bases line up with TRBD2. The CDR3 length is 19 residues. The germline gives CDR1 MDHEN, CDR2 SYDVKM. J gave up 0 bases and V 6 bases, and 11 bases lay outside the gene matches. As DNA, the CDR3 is TGTGCCAGCAGCAACGCCGGGACTAGCGGGGTATTCTCCTACAATGAGCAGTTCTTC. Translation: CASSNAGTSGVFSYNEQFF. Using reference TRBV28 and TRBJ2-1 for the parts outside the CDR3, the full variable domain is DVKVTQSSRYLVKRTGEKVFLECVQDMDHENMFWYRQDPGLGLRLIYFSYDVKMKEKGDIPEGYSVSREKKERFSLILESASTNQTSMYLCASSNAGTSGVFSYNEQFFGPGTRLTVL.

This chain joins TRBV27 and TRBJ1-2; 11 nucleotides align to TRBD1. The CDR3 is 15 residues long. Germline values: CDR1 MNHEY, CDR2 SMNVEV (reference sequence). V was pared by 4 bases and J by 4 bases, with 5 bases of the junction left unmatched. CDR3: CASSSRTGGAYGYTF. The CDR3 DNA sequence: TGTGCCAGCAGTTCACGGACAGGGGGCGCCTATGGCTACACCTTC.

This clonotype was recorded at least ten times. The CDR3 reads CASSFAAGVNEQFF. The CDR3 DNA sequence: TGTGCCAGCAGTTTTGCGGCAGGGGTCAATGAGCAGTTCTTC. The chain employs TRBV28 and TRBJ2-1, with D possibly matching TRBD1 (6 bases). Germline V lookup: CDR1 MDHEN, CDR2 SYDVKM. Deletions cut 3 bases from V and 6 bases from J, with 12 bases between. The CDR3 contains 14 residues.

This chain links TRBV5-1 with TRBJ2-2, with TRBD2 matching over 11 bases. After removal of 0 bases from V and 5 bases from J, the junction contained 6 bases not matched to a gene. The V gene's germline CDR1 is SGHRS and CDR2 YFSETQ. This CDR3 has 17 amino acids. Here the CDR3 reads CASSLVTSGSRTGELFF. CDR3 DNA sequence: TGCGCCAGCAGCTTGGTAACTAGCGGGAGTCGGACCGGGGAGCTGTTTTTT.

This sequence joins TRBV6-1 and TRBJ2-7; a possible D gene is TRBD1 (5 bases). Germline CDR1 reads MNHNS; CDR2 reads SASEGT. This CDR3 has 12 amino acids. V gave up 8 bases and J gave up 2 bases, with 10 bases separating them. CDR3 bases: TGTGCCAGCTCCGACAGAACCTACGAGCAGTACTTC. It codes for CASSDRTYEQYF.

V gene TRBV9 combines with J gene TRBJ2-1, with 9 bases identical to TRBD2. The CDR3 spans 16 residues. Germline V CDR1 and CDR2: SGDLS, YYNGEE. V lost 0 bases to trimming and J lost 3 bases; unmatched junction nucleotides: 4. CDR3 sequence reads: CASSVGASGIYNEQFF. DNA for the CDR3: TGTGCCAGCAGCGTAGGCGCTAGCGGGATCTACAATGAGCAGTTCTTC. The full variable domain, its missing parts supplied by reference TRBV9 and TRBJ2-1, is DSGVTQTPKHLITATGQRVTLRCSPRSGDLSVYWYQQSLDQGLQFLIQYYNGEERAKGNILERFSAQQFPDLHSELNLSSLELGDSALYFCASSVGASGIYNEQFFGPGTRLTVL.

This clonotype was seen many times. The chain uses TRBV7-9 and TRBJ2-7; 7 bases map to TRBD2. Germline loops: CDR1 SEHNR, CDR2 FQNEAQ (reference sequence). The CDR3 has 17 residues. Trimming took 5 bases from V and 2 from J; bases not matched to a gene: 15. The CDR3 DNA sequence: TGTGCCAGCAGCCGCGTGGTGGCTAGCGGCCTCACCTACGAGCAGTACTTC. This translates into CASSRVVASGLTYEQYF. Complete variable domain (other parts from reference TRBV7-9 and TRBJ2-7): DTGVSQNPRHKITKRGQNVTFRCDPISEHNRLYWYRQTLGQGPEFLTYFQNEAQLEKSRLLSDRFSAERPKGSFSTLEIQRTEQGDSAMYLCASSRVVASGLTYEQYFGPGTRLTVT.

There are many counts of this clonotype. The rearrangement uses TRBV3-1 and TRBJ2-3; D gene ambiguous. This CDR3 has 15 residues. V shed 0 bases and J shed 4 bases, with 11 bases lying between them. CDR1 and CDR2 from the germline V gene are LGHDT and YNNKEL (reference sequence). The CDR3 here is CASSQDSLHSDTQYF. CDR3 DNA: TGTGCCAGCAGCCAAGATAGCCTACACTCAGATACGCAGTATTTT.